The subject of this entry is one T cell receptor beta chain. These data are taken from a study of metastatic and nonmetastatic thyroid tumors. Turning to the study itself: Repertoire data that came from the blood and tumor or nodule tissue of malignant and benign thyroid patients were compared.

Nobody among the patients had been given any treatment before thyroid surgery. This CDR3 is built from 14 residues. V lost 10 bases to trimming and J lost 6 bases, with 19 bases between them. Germline loops: CDR1 SGHTA, CDR2 FQGNSA. How the authors handled the data: Construction of a distant-metastasis classifier for papillary thyroid cancer relied on CDR3 differences across clinicopathological groups. MiXCR was used by TCRdb to re-call the PCR reads. For this entry, the V and J calls and clone size follow TCRdb and not the study's own pipeline. The profile covers over 7,500 clones, with approximately 24% appearing a single time and 5% to 6.5% taken by the ten largest.

This chain joins TRBV7-2 and TRBJ1-5, with D uncertain. The origin of this receptor is a female donor with papillary thyroid cancer or a benign thyroid nodule (not recorded which). Some clones in this sample may be carry-over from other donors' samples. Input material: adjacent normal tissue. CDR3 bases: TGTGCCATTAGCTTAGTTGGGGTGGTTCAGCCCCAGCATTTT. Translated, it gives CAISLVGVVQPQHF.